This is a list of T cell receptor beta chains from one sample in a study of blood T cells in healthy people across ages. TCRdb itself ran the 5' RACE reads through MiXCR, one entry per CDR3 protein. The sample consists of 750,000 or so distinct CDR3 sequences, roughly 25% of them appearing once. These records were also assigned to another study, of T cells of mothers and their children.

Sample: blood. The receptors were gathered from a boy between 5 and 17 years old in good health. Each CDR3 is given with its conserved first and last residue. The D gene is left open where the match is weak. Not all rows give a size; the values are once, few, many and, for expanded clones, a class.

>-|TRBJ2-7|TRBV6-6|TRBD2
TGTGCCAGCAGCCCGGGACTAGCGGTCGAGTACGAGCAGTACTTC
CASSPGLAVEYEQYF
>once|TRBJ1-4|TRBV6-1|-
TGTGCCAGCAGTGAAAAGTCAGGGGTGACTAATGAAAAACTGTTTTTT
CASSEKSGVTNEKLFF
>few|TRBJ2-3|TRBV4-2|-
TGTGTCAGCAGCCAACCTGGGAGCACAGATACGCAGTATTTT
CVSSQPGSTDTQYF
>-|TRBJ2-7|TRBV20-1|TRBD1
TGCAGTGCTAGAGATCGCGGGACAGGTACCCACGAGCAGTACTTC
CSARDRGTGTHEQYF
>few|TRBJ2-2|TRBV4-2|TRBD2
TGTGCCAGCAGCCCGCCAGGGCTAGCGGGAAACACCGGGGAGCTGTTTTTT
CASSPPGLAGNTGELFF
>-|TRBJ2-1|TRBV14|-
TGTGCCAGCAGCCAAATACTCAGGGGATCAGGGTACAATGAGCAGTTCTTC
CASSQILRGSGYNEQFF
>-|TRBJ2-5|TRBV6-5|TRBD2
TGTGCCAGCAGTTACGTGGCTAGCGGGAAAGAGACCCAGTACTTC
CASSYVASGKETQYF
>few|TRBJ2-1|TRBV29-1|-
TGCAGCGGATCGGGACTGCCTAATGAGCAGTTCTTC
CSGSGLPNEQFF
>few|TRBJ2-1|TRBV20-1|TRBD1
TGCAGTGCTAGAGACCCGGACAGGGTTCGTTTCAATGAGCAGTTCTTC
CSARDPDRVRFNEQFF
>few|TRBJ1-2|TRBV3-1|-
TGTGCCAGCAGCCAAGTTTTCGAGGAAATTGGCTATGGCTACACCTTC
CASSQVFEEIGYGYTF
>-|TRBJ2-2|TRBV12-3/TRBV12-4|-
TGTGCCAGCAGAGGATCTCCCGGGGAGCTGTTTTTT
CASRGSPGELFF
>-|TRBJ2-1|TRBV10-3|TRBD2
TGTGCCATGACAAACAGGGTACTAGCGGGAGACAATGAGCAGTTCTTC
CAMTNRVLAGDNEQFF
>-|TRBJ2-1|TRBV5-6|-
TGTGCCAGCAGCTTAAGTCCCCTAGCCCCTTCCCCTTATAGTGAGCAGTTCTTC
CASSLSPLAPSPYSEQFF
>-|TRBJ2-3|TRBV12-3/TRBV12-4|-
TGTGCCAGCAACTCACCAGGGAGGTGGGGCACAGATACGCAGTATTTT
CASNSPGRWGTDTQYF
>few|TRBJ1-5|TRBV12-3/TRBV12-4|-
TGTGCCAGCAGTTTCGGGGGACCCTGGCAGCCCCAGCATTTT
CASSFGGPWQPQHF
>-|TRBJ2-5|TRBV29-1|-
TGCAGCGTCCTTGACTCCCAAGAGACCCAGTACTTC
CSVLDSQETQYF